What follows describes a single T cell receptor (beta chain). These data originate in a study of blood T cell repertoires in COVID-19. Across the study: The analysed material was cDNA or gDNA that came from T cells, B-cell-depleted T cells, or PBMCs.

In the original processing: Nucleated cell number was recorded as an estimate derived from reference gene primer amplification. TCRdb's copy holds only in-frame clones and misses some; the assay was immunoSEQ multiplex PCR. V and J calls and clone size come straight from that table; D and trimming were deduced from the DNA. The sample carries under 95,000 clones, about 90% recorded once. V was clipped by 10 bases and J by 3 bases; unmatched bases: 2. Germline values: CDR1 MNHEY, CDR2 SMNVEV (reference sequence). This CDR3 has 13 amino acids. This rearrangement joins TRBV27 to TRBJ2-1, with TRBD2 matching 11 bases. This TCR was recovered from a human donor in a cohort sampled during active COVID-19. Sequencing was carried out using peripheral blood. Written as DNA, the CDR3 is TGTGCCACGGGGACTAGCGGCTACAATGAGCAGTTCTTC. Encoded protein: CATGTSGYNEQFF.